The rows below give T cell receptor beta chains drawn from one sample of a study of PD-1 blockade in classical Hodgkin lymphoma. Clones were read by immunoSEQ multiplex PCR, and TCRdb kept only the in-frame ones, dropping some. The data contain about 150,000 clones, around 84% of them seen just once; the ten biggest clones take up roughly 8.4%. This specimen consisted of peripheral blood mononuclear cells (PBMCs), obtained before the second cycle of nivolumab. The origin of the receptors is a human donor with classical Hodgkin lymphoma. CDR3s include the opening cysteine and the closing phenylalanine or tryptophan. Each record gives: clone size, D gene, V gene, J gene, CDR3 length, CDR3 protein, CDR3 DNA. The D gene is left open where the match is weak. Clone size, where shown, is once, few, many, or a class for clones that have expanded.

abundance: NA
d_gene: TRBD1
v_gene: TRBV7-9
j_gene: TRBJ2-7
len: 15
CDR3aa: CASSSTGGGTYEQYF
CDR3nt: TGTGCCAGCAGCTCTACAGGGGGCGGAACCTACGAGCAGTACTTC

abundance: NA
d_gene: NA
v_gene: TRBV6-5
j_gene: TRBJ1-2
len: 13
CDR3aa: CATRRGAGDGYTF
CDR3nt: TGTGCCACCCGAAGAGGGGCAGGGGATGGCTACACCTTC

abundance: NA
d_gene: NA
v_gene: TRBV28
j_gene: TRBJ2-5
len: 11
CDR3aa: CASRPQETQYF
CDR3nt: TGTGCCAGCAGACCACAAGAGACCCAGTACTTC

abundance: NA
d_gene: NA
v_gene: TRBV5-1
j_gene: TRBJ1-2
len: 17
CDR3aa: CASSLFILGLPPRGYTF
CDR3nt: TGCGCCAGCAGCTTGTTTATACTTGGACTCCCGCCCCGTGGCTACACCTTC

abundance: NA
d_gene: TRBD1
v_gene: TRBV2
j_gene: TRBJ2-7
len: 14
CDR3aa: CASRTGSIVYEQYF
CDR3nt: TGTGCCAGCCGGACAGGATCAATTGTTTACGAGCAGTACTTC

abundance: NA
d_gene: TRBD1
v_gene: TRBV9
j_gene: TRBJ1-1
len: 14
CDR3aa: CASSFLGTGAEAFF
CDR3nt: TGTGCCAGCAGCTTTTTAGGGACAGGCGCTGAAGCTTTCTTT

abundance: NA
d_gene: TRBD1
v_gene: TRBV6-6
j_gene: TRBJ2-2
len: 16
CDR3aa: CASSYGQGASKRELFF
CDR3nt: TGTGCCAGCAGTTATGGACAGGGGGCGTCAAAAAGGGAGCTGTTTTTT

abundance: NA
d_gene: NA
v_gene: TRBV29-1
j_gene: TRBJ2-3
len: 15
CDR3aa: CSVTLPEQVTDTQYF
CDR3nt: TGCAGCGTGACCCTTCCCGAGCAGGTGACAGATACGCAGTATTTT

abundance: NA
d_gene: TRBD2
v_gene: TRBV7-3
j_gene: TRBJ2-1
len: 13
CDR3aa: CASGGLAGNEQFF
CDR3nt: TGTGCCAGCGGGGGACTAGCGGGCAATGAGCAGTTCTTC

abundance: NA
d_gene: TRBD1
v_gene: TRBV5-1
j_gene: TRBJ1-5
len: 17
CDR3aa: CASSLGAGGLGNQPQHF
CDR3nt: TGCGCCAGCAGCTTGGGGGCAGGGGGTTTAGGCAATCAGCCCCAGCATTTT

abundance: NA
d_gene: NA
v_gene: TRBV28
j_gene: TRBJ2-7
len: 12
CDR3aa: CASGGREHEQYF
CDR3nt: TGTGCCAGCGGGGGGCGGGAGCACGAGCAGTACTTC

abundance: NA
d_gene: NA
v_gene: TRBV7-2
j_gene: TRBJ2-7
len: 12
CDR3aa: CASSLGRYEQYF
CDR3nt: TGTGCCAGCAGCTTAGGCAGGTACGAGCAGTACTTC

abundance: once
d_gene: NA
v_gene: TRBV23-1
j_gene: TRBJ1-1
len: 16
CDR3aa: CASSQSGRGPRSEAFF
CDR3nt: TGCGCCAGCAGTCAATCGGGAAGGGGCCCGCGGTCTGAAGCTTTCTTT

abundance: NA
d_gene: NA
v_gene: TRBV6-5
j_gene: TRBJ1-1
len: 16
CDR3aa: CASSYSYGQLNTEAFF
CDR3nt: TGTGCCAGCAGTTACTCCTACGGACAGCTGAACACTGAAGCTTTCTTT

abundance: NA
d_gene: TRBD1
v_gene: TRBV7-3
j_gene: TRBJ2-3
len: 15
CDR3aa: CASSLGGQGADTQYF
CDR3nt: TGTGCCAGCAGCTTAGGGGGACAGGGGGCGGATACGCAGTATTTT

abundance: NA
d_gene: TRBD1
v_gene: TRBV5-1
j_gene: TRBJ1-2
len: 18
CDR3aa: CASSFPSTGQAANYGYTF
CDR3nt: TGCGCCAGCAGCTTCCCTTCGACGGGACAGGCTGCAAACTATGGCTACACCTTC

abundance: NA
d_gene: NA
v_gene: TRBV4-3
j_gene: TRBJ2-7
len: 16
CDR3aa: CASSQDYPGSSYEQYF
CDR3nt: TGCGCCAGCAGCCAAGATTACCCTGGGAGCTCCTACGAGCAGTACTTC

abundance: NA
d_gene: TRBD1
v_gene: TRBV18
j_gene: TRBJ1-2
len: 15
CDR3aa: CASSPAAGQGYGYTF
CDR3nt: TGTGCCAGCTCACCCGCGGCGGGACAGGGATATGGCTACACCTTC

abundance: NA
d_gene: TRBD1
v_gene: TRBV5-5
j_gene: TRBJ2-7
len: 15
CDR3aa: CASSLEQGAHYEQYF
CDR3nt: TGTGCCAGCAGCTTAGAACAGGGGGCGCATTACGAGCAGTACTTC

abundance: few
d_gene: NA
v_gene: TRBV6-6
j_gene: TRBJ1-3
len: 16
CDR3aa: CASSYSRVLGGNTIYF
CDR3nt: TGTGCCAGCAGTTACTCTCGAGTATTGGGGGGAAACACCATATATTTT

abundance: NA
d_gene: NA
v_gene: TRBV5-1
j_gene: TRBJ2-3
len: 13
CDR3aa: CASRYSGADTQYF
CDR3nt: TGCGCCAGCAGGTACTCAGGGGCAGATACGCAGTATTTT

abundance: NA
d_gene: TRBD1
v_gene: TRBV29-1
j_gene: TRBJ1-1
len: 13
CDR3aa: CSGDRGLNTEAFF
CDR3nt: TGCAGCGGTGACAGGGGGCTAAACACTGAAGCTTTCTTT

abundance: NA
d_gene: NA
v_gene: TRBV7-9
j_gene: TRBJ2-3
len: 15
CDR3aa: CASSRRQTSTDTQYF
CDR3nt: TGTGCCAGCAGCAGACGACAGACTAGCACAGATACGCAGTATTTT

abundance: NA
d_gene: TRBD2
v_gene: TRBV29-1
j_gene: TRBJ2-1
len: 14
CDR3aa: CSVVVAGGPNEQFF
CDR3nt: TGCAGCGTTGTGGTAGCGGGAGGCCCCAATGAGCAGTTCTTC

abundance: NA
d_gene: NA
v_gene: TRBV6-6
j_gene: TRBJ1-5
len: 13
CDR3aa: CATEPGIGQPQHF
CDR3nt: TGTGCCACCGAACCAGGGATAGGGCAGCCCCAGCATTTT

abundance: NA
d_gene: NA
v_gene: TRBV11-2
j_gene: TRBJ2-7
len: 13
CDR3aa: CASSIRLAYEQYF
CDR3nt: TGTGCCAGCAGCATAAGGCTGGCCTACGAGCAGTACTTC

abundance: NA
d_gene: TRBD1
v_gene: TRBV7-2
j_gene: TRBJ1-1
len: 13
CDR3aa: CASSSDRAAEAFF
CDR3nt: TGTGCCAGCAGCTCGGACAGGGCCGCTGAAGCTTTCTTT

abundance: NA
d_gene: NA
v_gene: TRBV5-1
j_gene: TRBJ2-3
len: 11
CDR3aa: CASSLGDTQYF
CDR3nt: TGCGCCAGCAGCTTGGGAGATACGCAGTATTTT

abundance: NA
d_gene: NA
v_gene: TRBV7-9
j_gene: TRBJ1-2
len: 14
CDR3aa: CASSLRQGWDGYTF
CDR3nt: TGTGCCAGCAGCTTACGTCAGGGGTGGGATGGCTACACCTTC

abundance: NA
d_gene: NA
v_gene: TRBV28
j_gene: TRBJ1-2
len: 15
CDR3aa: CASSRAGTTNYGYTF
CDR3nt: TGTGCCAGCAGTCGCGCAGGAACTACTAACTATGGCTACACCTTC

abundance: NA
d_gene: NA
v_gene: TRBV6-6
j_gene: TRBJ1-1
len: 11
CDR3aa: CASSSRDTAFF
CDR3nt: TGTGCCAGCAGTTCGCGGGACACGGCTTTCTTT

abundance: NA
d_gene: NA
v_gene: TRBV7-3
j_gene: TRBJ1-2
len: 14
CDR3aa: CASSLDITNYGYTF
CDR3nt: TGTGCCAGCAGCTTGGACATTACTAACTATGGCTACACCTTC

abundance: NA
d_gene: NA
v_gene: TRBV7-3
j_gene: TRBJ2-3
len: 14
CDR3aa: CASSSQGGQTTQYF
CDR3nt: TGTGCCAGCAGTTCGCAGGGGGGACAGACTACGCAGTATTTT

abundance: many
d_gene: NA
v_gene: TRBV19
j_gene: TRBJ2-1
len: 14
CDR3aa: CASSMGLAYNEQFF
CDR3nt: TGTGCCAGTAGTATGGGGTTGGCCTACAATGAGCAGTTCTTC